This T cell receptor (beta chain) came from a study of PD-L1 blockade in urothelial cancer. Study background: Blood yielded a median of roughly 140,000 T cells per sample.

V was pared by 1 base and J by 5 bases, with 19 bases between. This CDR3 has 17 amino acids. Per germline, CDR1 SGHTA and CDR2 FQGTGA. Some clones are missing from TCRdb's copy, which holds only in-frame ones; the method was immunoSEQ multiplex PCR. Of tens of thousands of clones listed, around four fifths were seen once; the top ten hold about 5.1%. The sequence came from a man in his sixties or seventies with urothelial cancer. V usage is TRBV7-3 and J usage is TRBJ2-3; possibly TRBD2 for D (7 bases). The sample consisted of PBMCs, taken around atezolizumab (anti-PD-L1) treatment. This CDR3 is CASSLMGGPGLGDTQYF. The CDR3, as DNA: TGTGCCAGCAGCTTAATGGGGGGGCCGGGGCTGGGAGATACGCAGTATTTT.